The clone carrying this T cell receptor beta chain was picked up one time. Healthy people donating bone marrow made up the donors. These data are taken from a study of cytomegalovirus exposure and HLA in healthy donors. PCR employed 60 Vbeta and 13 Jbeta primers. Produced via immunoSEQ multiplex PCR; TCRdb's table is partial and in-frame only. The data contain a few hundred thousand clones, around 83% of them singletons. CDR1 and CDR2 (germline): MNHEY, SVGAGI. After removal of 4 bases from V and 4 bases from J, the junction contained 9 bases not matched to a gene. This CDR3 is 16 amino acids long. This receptor was identified in a girl aged 10 to 17 in good health and CMV-seronegative. The V and J genes are TRBV6-5 and TRBJ1-5; 8 nucleotides line up with TRBD1. Input material: PBMCs. The CDR3 DNA follows: TGTGCCAGCAGTTCCCTAGGACAGGGATCAAATCAGCCCCAGCATTTT. Translated: CASSSLGQGSNQPQHF.